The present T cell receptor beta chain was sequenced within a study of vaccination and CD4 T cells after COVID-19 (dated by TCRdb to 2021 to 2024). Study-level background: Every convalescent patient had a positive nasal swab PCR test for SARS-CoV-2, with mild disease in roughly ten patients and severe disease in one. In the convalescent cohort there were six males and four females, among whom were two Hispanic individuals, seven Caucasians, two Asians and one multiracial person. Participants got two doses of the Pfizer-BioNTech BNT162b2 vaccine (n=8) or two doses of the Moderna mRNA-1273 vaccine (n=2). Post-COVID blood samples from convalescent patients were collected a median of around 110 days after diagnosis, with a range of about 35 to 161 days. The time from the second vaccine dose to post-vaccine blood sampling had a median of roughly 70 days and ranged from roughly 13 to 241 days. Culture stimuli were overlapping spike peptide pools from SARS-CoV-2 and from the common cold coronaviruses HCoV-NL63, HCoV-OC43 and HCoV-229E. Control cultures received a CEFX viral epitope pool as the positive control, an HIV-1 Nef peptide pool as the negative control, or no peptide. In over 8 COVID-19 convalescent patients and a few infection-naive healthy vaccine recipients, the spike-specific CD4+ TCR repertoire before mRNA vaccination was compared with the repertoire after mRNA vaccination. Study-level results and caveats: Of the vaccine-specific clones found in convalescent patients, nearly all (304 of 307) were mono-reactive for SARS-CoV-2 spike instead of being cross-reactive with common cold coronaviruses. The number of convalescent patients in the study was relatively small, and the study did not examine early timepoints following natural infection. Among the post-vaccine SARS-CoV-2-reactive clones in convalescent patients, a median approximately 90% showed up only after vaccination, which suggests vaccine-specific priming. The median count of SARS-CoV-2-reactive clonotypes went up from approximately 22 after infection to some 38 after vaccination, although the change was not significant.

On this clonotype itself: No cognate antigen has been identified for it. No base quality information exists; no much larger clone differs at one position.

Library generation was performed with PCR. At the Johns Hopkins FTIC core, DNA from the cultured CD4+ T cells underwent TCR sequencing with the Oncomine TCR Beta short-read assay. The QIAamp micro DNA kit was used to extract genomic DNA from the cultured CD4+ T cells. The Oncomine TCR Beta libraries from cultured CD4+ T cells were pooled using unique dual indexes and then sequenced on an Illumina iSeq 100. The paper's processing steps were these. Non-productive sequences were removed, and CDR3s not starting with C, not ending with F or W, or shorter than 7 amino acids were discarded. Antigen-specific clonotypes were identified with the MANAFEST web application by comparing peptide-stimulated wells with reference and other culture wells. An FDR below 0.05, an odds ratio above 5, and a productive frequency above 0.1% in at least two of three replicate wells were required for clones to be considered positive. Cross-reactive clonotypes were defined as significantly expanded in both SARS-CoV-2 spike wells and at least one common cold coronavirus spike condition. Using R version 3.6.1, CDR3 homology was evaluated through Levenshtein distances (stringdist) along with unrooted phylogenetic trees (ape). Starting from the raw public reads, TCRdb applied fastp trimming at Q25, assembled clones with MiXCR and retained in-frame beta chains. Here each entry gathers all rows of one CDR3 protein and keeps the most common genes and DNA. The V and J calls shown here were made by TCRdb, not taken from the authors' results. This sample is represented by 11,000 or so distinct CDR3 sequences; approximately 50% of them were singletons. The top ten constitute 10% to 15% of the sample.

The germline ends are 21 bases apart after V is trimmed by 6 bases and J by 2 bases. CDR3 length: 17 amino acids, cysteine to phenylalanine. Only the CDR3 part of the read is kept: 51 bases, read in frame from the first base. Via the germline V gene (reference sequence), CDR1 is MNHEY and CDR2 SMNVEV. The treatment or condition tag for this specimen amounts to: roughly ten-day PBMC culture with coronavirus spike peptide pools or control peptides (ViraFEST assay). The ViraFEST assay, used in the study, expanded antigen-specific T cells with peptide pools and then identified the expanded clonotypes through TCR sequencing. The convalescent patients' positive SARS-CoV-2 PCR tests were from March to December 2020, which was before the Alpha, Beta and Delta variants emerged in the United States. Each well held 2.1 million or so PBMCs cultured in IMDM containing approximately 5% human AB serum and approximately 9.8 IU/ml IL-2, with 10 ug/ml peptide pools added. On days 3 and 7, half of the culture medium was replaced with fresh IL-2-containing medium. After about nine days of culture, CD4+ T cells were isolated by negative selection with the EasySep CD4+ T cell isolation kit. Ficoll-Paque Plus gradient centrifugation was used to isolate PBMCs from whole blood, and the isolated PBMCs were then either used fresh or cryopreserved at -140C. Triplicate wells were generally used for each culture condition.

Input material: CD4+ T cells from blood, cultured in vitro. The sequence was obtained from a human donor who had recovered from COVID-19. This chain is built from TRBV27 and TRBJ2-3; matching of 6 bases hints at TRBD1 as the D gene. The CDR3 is CASRPTKNNRDTDTQYF. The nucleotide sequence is TGTGCCAGCAGACCAACCAAAAACAACAGGGACACAGATACGCAGTATTTT.